This T cell receptor (beta chain) derives from a study of T cell changes during pregnancy in multiple sclerosis. This CDR3 comprises 13 residues. Trimming at V came to 7 bases and at J to 0 bases, leaving 4 bases not matched to a gene. From germline, CDR1 is SQVTM and CDR2 ANQGSEA. The repertoire was sequenced with immunoSEQ multiplex PCR; TCRdb's copy has only in-frame clones and lacks some. The sample gives 60,000 to 90,000 clones, 70% to 90% of which show up once; less than 2.5% is in the top ten. This chain links TRBV29-1 with TRBJ2-7, with 9 bases aligning to TRBD1. The receptor was derived from a female donor with multiple sclerosis, enrolled in a pregnancy study. Sequences were derived from peripheral blood, sampled before pregnancy. The DNA of the CDR3 is TGCAGCGCTGGGACAGGGACCTCCTACGAGCAGTACTTC. This codes for CSAGTGTSYEQYF.